Sequencing of this TCR beta chain was carried out in a study of early T cells in non-severe SARS-CoV-2 infection. This clonotype was observed a handful of times. From the 5' RACE reads, TCRdb called clonotypes with MiXCR, one entry per CDR3 protein. The repertoire has about 60,000 distinct CDR3 sequences, around 12% of them found once; the top ten carry 4% to 5%. Trimming removed 0 bases from V and 9 bases from J; junction bases left unmatched: 19. Germline V lookup: CDR1 SGHVS, CDR2 FQNEAQ. This CDR3 spans 19 amino acids. The chain combines TRBV7-8 with TRBJ1-3, with 8 bases fitting TRBD1. The clonotype originates from an adult who was a healthcare worker with PCR-confirmed SARS-CoV-2 infection or an uninfected control (not recorded which). The sequencing sample was made of whole blood. The CDR3 sequence: CASSLAIVPGGQGARTIYF. CDR3 sequence (DNA): TGTGCCAGCAGCTTAGCAATAGTTCCCGGGGGTCAGGGGGCCCGCACCATATATTTT. The complete variable domain, with remaining parts taken from reference TRBV7-8 and TRBJ1-3, reads GAGVSQSPRYKVAKRGQDVALRCDPISGHVSLFWYQQALGQGPEFLTYFQNEAQLDKSGLPSDRFFAERPEGSVSTLKIQRTQQEDSAVYLCASSLAIVPGGQGARTIYFGEGSWLTVV.